The clone carrying this TCR beta chain has a handful of counts. Its antigen is as yet unknown. Trimming shortened V by 0 bases and J by 2 bases, and 13 bases separated the two germline ends. Germline loops: CDR1 MNHEY, CDR2 SVGAGI. The CDR3 has 16 amino acids. The sample belongs to a study of response to subunit inactivated influenza vaccine. The study, taken as a whole, reports: Seasonal influenza vaccination, on each occasion, was suggested by the authors to recruit few new T cells.

TCRdb processed the RT-PCR reads anew with MiXCR; each CDR3 protein has one entry. This table has about 160,000 distinct CDR3 sequences, about a tenth appearing once. The V gene is TRBV6-5, the J gene TRBJ2-5; D unclear. The starting material was non-naive T cells sorted from PBMCs, obtained roughly 46 days after vaccination. This receptor was identified in a man between 50 and 59 years old who received an inactivated influenza vaccine. Here the CDR3 reads CASSYSGIGPQETQYF. The CDR3 region has the DNA TGTGCCAGCAGTTACTCGGGTATCGGACCTCAAGAGACCCAGTACTTC.